This T cell receptor beta chain was obtained from a study of CXCR3-negative and CXCR3-positive naive CD8 T cells. Study observations and caveats: In cryopreserved cells, CXCR3 expression partially decreased, and fresh PBMCs were used in most assays. Naive cells positive for CXCR3 carried more hydrophobic TRB CDR3s than CXCR3-negative ones. Whereas both naive subsets had comparably high diversity, memory CD8+ cells had much lower diversity.

A note on this clonotype: Its antigen is undetermined.

UMI-labeled 5' RACE yielded the TRB cDNA libraries. TCRdb reprocessed the 5' RACE reads and reports one entry per CDR3 protein, with no DNA. Found here are around 150,000 distinct CDR3 sequences; the top ten clones hold around 0.41%. CDR1 and CDR2 from the germline V gene are SNHLY and FYNNEI. The CDR3 is 15 residues long. Every individual CD8+ T cell subset underwent sorting in triplicate at 280,000 or so cells apiece. CD45RO-CCR7+CD27+CD95- expression identified naive CD8+ T cells. The chain uses TRBV2 and TRBJ2-7; checking the TCRdb D call of TRBD1 is not possible without DNA. The sequence was obtained from a human donor in good health. Some clones in this sample may be carry-over from other donors' samples. The specimen was naive CXCR3+ CD8+ T cells from blood. Sample subset: CD45RO-CCR7+CD27+CD95- naive CD8+ T cells expressing CXCR3 (TNR3+). The CDR3: CASSEARVWGYEQYF. Supplemented by reference TRBV2 and TRBJ2-7, the full variable domain reads EPEVTQTPSHQVTQMGQEVILRCVPISNHLYFYWYRQILGQKVEFLVSFYNNEISEKSEIFDDQFSVERPDGSNFTLKIRSTKLEDSAMYFCASSEARVWGYEQYFGPGTRLTVT.